The subject of this entry is one T cell receptor (beta chain). Antigen unknown. This sample was included in a study of T-cell memory formation after mild COVID-19. MiXCR, run by TCRdb on the 5' RACE reads, gives a single entry per CDR3 protein. The sample includes around 510,000 distinct CDR3 sequences, less than 25% of them seen just once. Notes on the study in general: Contracting clones, day 15 to 85, had balanced CD4/CD8, and later expanders favored CD4+. Day 37-peaking second-wave clones had unconfirmed SARS-CoV-2 specificity. Researchers report contracting CD4+ clones mostly in CM and EM, with CD8+ clones in EMRA.

The V end lost 2 bases, the J end lost 0 bases, and 20 bases lay between the germline ends. CDR1 and CDR2 (germline): KGHSH, LQKENI. CDR3 size: 19 residues. The sequence came from an adult woman who had mild COVID-19 (a few samples of this study predate the infection). Cell type and time point are not known. The sequencing sample was made of PBMCs or a T cell subset sorted from them (not recorded which). The chain uses TRBV18 and TRBJ2-4; D not certain. The chain's CDR3 is CASSPDPLRARVAKNIQYF. CDR3 sequence (DNA): TGTGCCAGCTCACCAGACCCCCTCCGGGCAAGAGTAGCCAAAAACATTCAGTACTTC.